This T cell receptor beta chain was sequenced during a study of T cell repertoires in cytomegalovirus infection. TCRdb called the reads again in MiXCR, with one record for every CDR3 protein. Here the sample spans more than 150,000 distinct CDR3 sequences, roughly 19% being singletons. The germline V and J ends were trimmed by 5 bases and 4 bases, with 6 bases remaining between them. The CDR3 is 12 amino acids. Sequenced material: PBMCs. The TCR sequence derives from a human donor in good health (CMV status not recorded). Some clones in this sample may be carry-over from other donors' samples. This chain joins TRBV12-3 or TRBV12-4 and TRBJ1-5, with a possible D match to TRBD1 (6 bases). The CDR3 spells CASSGTNQPQHF. CDR3 DNA: TGTGCCAGCAGTGGGACAAATCAGCCCCAGCATTTT.